The source of this TCR beta chain is a study of cytomegalovirus exposure and HLA in healthy donors. The protocol was immunoSEQ multiplex PCR, while the TCRdb copy is restricted to in-frame clones and leaves out a portion. The sample records 71,000 or so clones, over 85% being singletons. Turning to this clone: What it binds is unknown.

The CDR3 sequence is 11 residues long. CDR1 and CDR2 (germline): GTSNPN, SVGIG (reference sequence). The ends were cut back, 2 bases at V and 9 bases at J, with 7 bases in the middle. General study results and limits: Cytomegalovirus status was reportedly diagnosed by the classifier with high sensitivity and specificity.

The material sequenced was PBMCs. The receptor comes from a woman between 18 and 29 years old in good health and CMV-seronegative. This chain connects TRBV30 to TRBJ2-2; D unresolved. CDR3 in DNA: TGTGCCTGGAGTACTCCTAGGGAGCTGTTTTTT. This translates into CAWSTPRELFF.